Listed below are T cell receptor beta chains from one sample, sequenced in a study of T cell repertoires in cytomegalovirus infection. MiXCR, applied by TCRdb to the reads, yields one record per CDR3 protein. The profile covers roughly 730,000 distinct CDR3 sequences, with roughly a third appearing a single time and approximately 18% taken by the ten largest. Antigens of these TCRs are unknown. Specimen: cultured PBMCs, collected from culture after CMV antigen stimulation. These receptors originate from a human donor in good health (CMV status not recorded). Some clones in this sample may be carry-over from other donors' samples. Both conserved end residues are part of each CDR3. A D gene is named only where the DNA matches it firmly. A row's size may be missing; if present it is once, few, many or a size class.

>-|TRBJ2-5|-|TRBV29-1
TGCAGCGTACAACTCAGGGGAGAGACCCAGTACTTC
CSVQLRGETQYF
>TRBD2|TRBJ2-5|-|TRBV20-1
TGCAGTGCTAGAGACTGGCGACTAGCGGGAGCTGGCGAAGAGACCCAGTACTTC
CSARDWRLAGAGEETQYF
>-|TRBJ1-6|many|TRBV6-1
TGTGCCACCAAGGAGGACACTGTTTCACCCCTCCACTTT
CATKEDTVSPLHF
>-|TRBJ1-1|few|TRBV7-2
TGTGCCAGCAGCTTAGCAGGCAGGTCCACTGAAGCTTTCTTT
CASSLAGRSTEAFF
>-|TRBJ1-1|many|TRBV7-2
TGTGCCAGCAGCTTAGGCCGGCAGGACTTAAACACTGAAGCTTTCTTT
CASSLGRQDLNTEAFF
>-|TRBJ2-1|many|TRBV7-2
TGTGCCAGCAGCTCGCTGGGGGCGGGGGTGTACAATGAGCAGTTCTTC
CASSSLGAGVYNEQFF
>-|TRBJ2-2|few|TRBV12-3/TRBV12-4
TGTGCCAGCAGTCCTAACTGGCGGGAGCTGTTTTTT
CASSPNWRELFF
>-|TRBJ1-4|many|TRBV7-2
TGTGCCAGCAGCTTAAGTAGAGTCAGGGCTAATGAAAAACTGTTTTTT
CASSLSRVRANEKLFF
>-|TRBJ2-1|-|TRBV20-1
TGCAGTGCCAGGCAGGTGCGTGAGCAGTTCTTC
CSARQVREQFF
>-|TRBJ2-7|-|TRBV20-1
TGCAGTGCTAGGGCGGGCACCTTCTCGGAGCAGTACTTC
CSARAGTFSEQYF
>-|TRBJ2-5|many|TRBV7-2
TGTGCCAGCAGCTTAGACGGGGCCGAGCAAGAGACCCAGTACTTC
CASSLDGAEQETQYF
>TRBD2|TRBJ2-3|-|TRBV24-1
TGTGCCACCGGGGGGGAGATGGATACGCAGTATTTT
CATGGEMDTQYF
>TRBD1|TRBJ1-3|-|TRBV7-9
TGTGCCAGCAGCTTAGCCTCCTGGGACAGTTTCTCTGGAAACACCATATATTTT
CASSLASWDSFSGNTIYF
>TRBD1|TRBJ2-3|-|TRBV7-6
TGTGCCAGCAGCTCGCCCCGTGGGGGACAGGTCACAGATACGCAGTATTTT
CASSSPRGGQVTDTQYF
>-|TRBJ1-1|few|TRBV5-4
TGTGCCAGCAGCCCCTTACCCGGGACGGGCACTGAAGCTTTCTTT
CASSPLPGTGTEAFF
>-|TRBJ2-1|-|TRBV5-6
TGTGCCAGCAGCTCCGGGCTTGGAGATGAGCAGTTCTTC
CASSSGLGDEQFF
>-|TRBJ2-7|few|TRBV7-6
TGTGCCAGCAGCTTGGGGCTACACTACGAGCAGTACTTC
CASSLGLHYEQYF
>-|TRBJ1-2|-|TRBV19
TGTGCCAGTAGCCAGTCTCCTACTAACTATGGCTACACCTTC
CASSQSPTNYGYTF
>-|TRBJ1-1|once|TRBV28
TGTGCCAGCAGTTTATGGGGGTCCTTTTTTCTTCTGAACACTGAAGCTTTCTTT
CASSLWGSFFLLNTEAFF
>-|TRBJ2-1|few|TRBV7-2
TGTGCCAGCAGCCCCGATCCGGGGTTTGAGCAGTTCTTC
CASSPDPGFEQFF
>-|TRBJ2-3|-|TRBV29-1
TGCAGCGTTAGGGATCCAGCAGATACGCAGTATTTT
CSVRDPADTQYF
>-|TRBJ2-1|many|TRBV11-1
TGTGCCAGCAGCTTAACGCCGGGGCTCCCCTACAATGAGCAGTTCTTC
CASSLTPGLPYNEQFF
>-|TRBJ2-2|-|TRBV19
TGTGCCAGTAGTATGGAACTTCGCGGGGAGCTGTTTTTT
CASSMELRGELFF
>TRBD2|TRBJ2-1|few|TRBV6-2/TRBV6-3
TGTGCCAGCAGTTCCTATAACCCACGGACTAGCGGGGGGGCCTACAATGAGCAGTTCTTC
CASSSYNPRTSGGAYNEQFF
>-|TRBJ1-5|-|TRBV7-9
TGTGCCAGCAGCTATGCTCCGGGGGATTTCAATCAGCCCCAGCATTTT
CASSYAPGDFNQPQHF
>-|TRBJ2-5|-|TRBV12-3/TRBV12-4
TGTGCCAGCAGCCCAGCCCCAGGGGAACAAGAGACCCAGTACTTC
CASSPAPGEQETQYF
>TRBD1|TRBJ2-7|-|TRBV18
TGTGCCAGCGCAGTACAGGGGCTCACCTACGAGCAGTACTTC
CASAVQGLTYEQYF
>TRBD1|TRBJ2-7|-|TRBV4-1
TGCGCCAGCAGCTTTCGACAGGGGGGTCTCTACGAGCAGTACTTC
CASSFRQGGLYEQYF
>-|TRBJ2-4|-|TRBV18
TGTGCCAGCTCACCACCTCTAGCGTTAGCCAAAAACATTCAGTACTTC
CASSPPLALAKNIQYF
>TRBD1|TRBJ2-7|many|TRBV7-2
TGTGCCAGCAGCATAGGACAGGGGGATTTCTACGAGCAGTACTTC
CASSIGQGDFYEQYF
>-|TRBJ1-1|-|TRBV4-1
TGCGCCAGCAGCCAAGACAGCTTGAACACTGAAGCTTTCTTT
CASSQDSLNTEAFF
>TRBD1|TRBJ1-1|-|TRBV7-1
TGTGCCAGCAGCTCCGGGGGCAGGGGGGTTATGAACACTGAAGCTTTCTTT
CASSSGGRGVMNTEAFF
>-|TRBJ2-1|-|TRBV28
TGTGCCAGCATTACTCGTAGGACTACACCCCGATCATTATACAATGAGCAGTTCTTC
CASITRRTTPRSLYNEQFF
>-|TRBJ1-3|few|TRBV7-9
TGTGCCAGCAGCTCATTCCGGGGCACTGGAAACACCATATATTTT
CASSSFRGTGNTIYF
>-|TRBJ2-7|-|TRBV6-6
TGTGCCAGCAGTACCGACTTATTCGGGTACGAGCAGTACTTC
CASSTDLFGYEQYF
>-|TRBJ2-6|few|TRBV7-8
TGTGCCAGCAGCTTAGAAGAGGGAAGAGGGGCCAACGTCCTGACTTTC
CASSLEEGRGANVLTF
>TRBD1|TRBJ1-2|-|TRBV7-3
TGTGCCAGCAGCGAACTCGGGACAGGGTGGGGCTACACCTTC
CASSELGTGWGYTF
>TRBD2|TRBJ2-3|many|TRBV7-2
TGTGCCAGCAGCCCACAGCGGGGCACGCAGTATTTT
CASSPQRGTQYF
>TRBD1|TRBJ2-7|few|TRBV10-3
TGTGCCATCAGGGCGGACAGGGCCTCCTACGAGCAGTACTTC
CAIRADRASYEQYF
>-|TRBJ2-1|few|TRBV5-4
TGTGCCAGCAGCTTGGCCGCCTCATCGCACAATGAGCAGTTCTTC
CASSLAASSHNEQFF
>TRBD1|TRBJ1-1|few|TRBV12-3/TRBV12-4
TGTGCCAGCAGTTTATCCGGGACAGGAATCACTGAAGCTTTCTTT
CASSLSGTGITEAFF
>-|TRBJ1-3|-|TRBV27
TGTGCCAGCAACCCCCCGGGAGGTGGAAACACCATATATTTT
CASNPPGGGNTIYF
>-|TRBJ2-7|-|TRBV11-2
TGTGCCAGCAGCTTAGACCCCCCCGCAGGGACCGGGTACGAGCAGTACTTC
CASSLDPPAGTGYEQYF
>-|TRBJ2-7|-|TRBV7-6
TGTGCCAGCAGCGCGTTTGGGAGCTCCTACGAGCAGTACTTC
CASSAFGSSYEQYF
>-|TRBJ2-1|few|TRBV2
TGTGCCAGCAGTAGCATGGTCAGTGAGCAGTTCTTC
CASSSMVSEQFF
>TRBD2|TRBJ2-7|many|TRBV7-6
TGTGCCAGCAGCCCCCGGGGGGCCTACGAGCAGTACTTC
CASSPRGAYEQYF
>-|TRBJ1-5|-|TRBV20-1
TGCAGTGCCGCAAGGTTAGATCAGCCCCAGCATTTT
CSAARLDQPQHF
>-|TRBJ2-3|-|TRBV5-1
TGCGCCAGCAGCATGGGCCTAGCAGATACGCAGTATTTT
CASSMGLADTQYF